This passage covers 14 T cell receptor beta chains from one sample sequenced in a study of shared clonotypes between healthy human individuals. TCRdb keeps only in-frame clones here, not all; method: immunoSEQ multiplex PCR. The sample lists under 1,100,000 clones, about 70% occurring once. Material for sequencing was memory CD4+ T cells sorted from blood. As for subset: CD45RA-negative fraction. These receptors were obtained from a man aged 18 to 30 in good health.

This sequence joins TRBV7-9 and TRBJ2-2; D call uncertain. The CDR3 has 15 amino acids. CDR1 is SEHNR, CDR2 FQNEAQ, per germline (reference sequence). V was cut by 7 bases and J by 0 bases, with 12 bases left in between. The CDR3 DNA is TGTGCCAGCACCCCATATGGCTCGAACACCGGGGAGCTGTTTTTT. Translation gives CASTPYGSNTGELFF.

In this sample, this clone turned up once. V is TRBV28 and J is TRBJ1-6, with 9 bases that match TRBD1. V dropped 7 bases and J dropped 6; count of bases not matched to a gene: 4. The CDR3 runs to 14 residues. CDR1 MDHEN and CDR2 SYDVKM come from the germline V gene. The CDR3 region is CASNPGQGNSPLHF. The CDR3 DNA sequence: TGTGCCAGCAACCCGGGACAGGGTAATTCACCCCTCCACTTT.

In DNA form, the CDR3 reads TGTGCCAGCAGCAAAGCATGCCTAGCGGGAGATCGGCCTGAGCAGTTCTTC. Its translation: CASSKACLAGDRPEQFF. The V and J genes are TRBV21-1 and TRBJ2-1; the table calls TRBD2, which could not be checked here. TRBV21-1 is an annotated pseudogene. This CDR3 comprises 17 residues.

Regarding this clone: At one end the junction does not follow the germline gene, possibly because of a read error. V and J are TRBV6-1 and TRBJ2-7, with a weak D call TRBD2 (5 bases). This CDR3 spans 13 amino acids. Germline V gene sequence: CDR1 MNHNS, CDR2 SASEGT. The CDR3 DNA reads as TGTGCCAGCAGTCAAGCCTGGGGAGACGAGCAGTACTTC. Protein: CASSQAWGDEQYF.

The chain carries TRBV18 and TRBJ1-2; D gene ambiguous. V was pared by 0 bases and J by 7 bases, with 18 bases between. Germline CDR1 KGHSH, CDR2 LQKENI. The CDR3 contains 16 residues. The CDR3 spells CASSPPSSGQRGGYTF. In DNA form, the CDR3 reads TGTGCCAGCTCACCACCAAGCTCGGGCCAACGGGGTGGCTACACCTTC.

The chain uses TRBV28 and TRBJ2-3; 8 bases map to TRBD2. The CDR3 covers 14 residues. Germline CDR1 reads MDHEN; CDR2 reads SYDVKM. V lost 5 bases and J lost 5; bases outside the gene matches: 6. The CDR3 DNA reads as TGTGCCAGCAGTCCGCGGGGGGCCGGAGATACGCAGTATTTT. This translates into CASSPRGAGDTQYF.

This sequence joins TRBV30 and TRBJ2-1, with D hard to call. V shed 4 bases and J shed 12 bases, with 34 bases lying between them. The CDR3 contains 18 residues. Per germline, CDR1 GTSNPN and CDR2 SVGIG (reference sequence). The chain's CDR3 is CAWTRTGLGLMGLGGQFF. DNA of the CDR3: TGTGCCTGGACCCGGACGGGCTTAGGTTTGATGGGTCTTGGCGGGCAGTTCTTC.

This clone occurred once. V usage is TRBV19 and J usage is TRBJ2-7; TRBD1 matches 10 bases. With 7 bases clipped from V and 12 bases from J, the junction kept 21 bases outside the gene matches. This CDR3 spans 16 amino acids. Per the germline V gene, CDR1 is LNHDA and CDR2 is SQIVND (reference sequence). The CDR3, as DNA: TGTGCCAGTACCCCAAGGCCTGGACAGGGGGTTTCAAGGGCGTACTTC. Translated: CASTPRPGQGVSRAYF.

This chain uses TRBV6-1 with TRBJ1-6, with D possibly matching TRBD1 (5 bases). From germline, CDR1 is MNHNS and CDR2 SASEGT. Trimming cost V 0 bases and J 7 bases, with 7 bases left between them. The CDR3 is 14 amino acids. The CDR3 here is CASSEANRNSPLHF. The CDR3 DNA follows: TGTGCCAGCAGTGAAGCTAACAGGAATTCACCCCTCCACTTT.

V is TRBV30 and J is TRBJ1-5; D unresolved. Trimming left V 5 bases short and J 1 base short, with 9 bases between. The CDR3 is 13 amino acids. Germline CDR1 and CDR2: GTSNPN and SVGIG (reference sequence). The CDR3 nucleotides read TGTGCCTGGGCGGACCGAAGCAATCAGCCCCAGCATTTT. This codes for CAWADRSNQPQHF.

With respect to this clone: At the DNA level, this CDR3 is encoded by other sequences in the same sample as well. The chain links TRBV18 to TRBJ2-7, with D perhaps matching TRBD2 (6 bases). This CDR3 region has 13 residues. V gave up 6 bases and J gave up 6 bases, with 15 bases separating them. The germline V gene encodes CDR1 KGHSH and CDR2 LQKENI. The CDR3, as DNA: TGTGCCAGCTCCCCAGGGACTCGTTCCGAGCAGTACTTC. This encodes CASSPGTRSEQYF.

As DNA, the CDR3 is TGTGCCAGCAGGATGACTAGCGGGATAATCCAAGAGACCCAGTACTTC. Its protein is CASRMTSGIIQETQYF. The V call is TRBV2, the J call TRBJ2-5, with 11 bases lining up with TRBD2. The V gene's germline CDR1 is SNHLY and CDR2 FYNNEI. There are 16 residues in the CDR3. The V gene end was trimmed by 6 bases and the J gene end by 1 base; junction bases not matched to a gene: 7.

This clone was detected once. Being one base from a much bigger clone, this may be a read error. This chain joins TRBV11-2 and TRBJ1-5; D gene unclear. There are 13 residues in the CDR3. V gave up 5 bases and J gave up 1 base, with 6 bases separating them. Germline-derived CDR1 and CDR2 are SGHAT and FQNNGV. The CDR3 DNA reads TGTGCCAGCAGCCTTACCAGCAATCAGCCCCAGCATTTT. The encoded protein is CASSLTSNQPQHF.

V usage is TRBV5-4 and J usage is TRBJ2-6; D gene ambiguous. Germline loops: CDR1 SGHNT, CDR2 YYREEE (reference sequence). Trimming pared 4 bases from V and 2 bases from J, leaving 13 bases between. This CDR3 spans 16 amino acids. The CDR3 region has the DNA TGTGCCAGCAGCCAGGACCCGTCGCCTGGGGCCAACGTCCTGACTTTC. This translates into CASSQDPSPGANVLTF.